This T cell receptor (beta chain) was sequenced for a study of T cell responses to AZD1222 COVID-19 vaccine. This CDR3 contains 15 residues. V was clipped by 4 bases and J by 0 bases, with 11 bases between them. CDR1 is SGHRS, CDR2 YFSETQ, per germline. Study conclusions and caveats: A mostly white British donor set with more females was recruited, and clonal diversity was possibly underestimated.

Assay: immunoSEQ multiplex PCR; the TCRdb copy retains only in-frame clones and omits some. Of roughly 140,000 clones in the sample, 94% were seen once. With regard to this clone: Its antigen is not identified.

This TCR derives from an adult in good health. The specimen comprised peripheral blood, sampled on day 0 of AZD1222 vaccination. J is TRBJ1-5 and V is TRBV5-1; D uncertain. In DNA, the CDR3 is TGCGCCAGCAGCCCCGGACTGTATAGCAATCAGCCCCAGCATTTT. This codes for CASSPGLYSNQPQHF. Together with reference TRBV5-1 and TRBJ1-5, the CDR3 gives the full variable domain: KAGVTQTPRYLIKTRGQQVTLSCSPISGHRSVSWYQQTPGQGLQFLFEYFSETQRNKGNFPGRFSGRQFSNSRSEMNVSTLELGDSALYLCASSPGLYSNQPQHFGDGTRLSIL.